The 16 T cell receptor beta chains listed next were all sequenced from one sample in a study of cytomegalovirus exposure and HLA in healthy donors (dated by TCRdb to about 2017). Library preparation employed the immunoSEQ multiplex PCR assay. A mixture of 60 forward primers for TCR Vbeta segments and 13 reverse primers for TCR Jbeta segments was used in the multiplex PCR. This immuneACCESS table, as held by TCRdb, lists in-frame sequences with V and J called but not all clones. Of the missing ones, under half trace to an unresolved V gene in checked studies; the others have no known cause. Recorded for this sample are 83,000 or so clones; more than 80% of them occurred a single time. The ten largest make up 1.9% of the sample. Sample: PBMCs. The receptors stem from a woman in her 30s in good health and CMV-seronegative.

The chain couples TRBV5-6 to TRBJ2-7; a weak D match, TRBD1 (6 bases). Germline-derived CDR1 and CDR2 are SGHDT and YYEEEE. The V and J ends lost 1 base and 6 bases respectively, with 14 bases between them. The CDR3 is made up of 14 amino acids. DNA for the CDR3: TGTGCCAGCAGCTTGAGTAGGGGGAACGGCGAGCAGTACTTC. Translated: CASSLSRGNGEQYF.

The V and J genes are TRBV27 and TRBJ1-2; the D gene is possibly TRBD1 (5 bases). The V and J ends lost 3 bases and 7 bases respectively, with 18 bases between them. Germline V lookup: CDR1 MNHEY, CDR2 SMNVEV (reference sequence). The CDR3 is 15 amino acids. The CDR3 reads CASSLFGGVFGGYTF. The CDR3 coding sequence is TGTGCCAGCAGTTTGTTTGGGGGGGTGTTCGGTGGCTACACCTTC.

This clone showed up just a few times. The chain joins TRBV1 to TRBJ2-1; no DNA check was done on the table's D call, TRBD2. TRBV1 corresponds to a pseudogene. The CDR3 has 17 amino acids. The CDR3 sequence: CTSSQDVRLAGDNEQFF. DNA of the CDR3: TGCACCAGCAGCCAAGATGTCCGACTAGCGGGAGACAATGAGCAGTTCTTC.

This chain uses TRBV7-3 with TRBJ2-5; 13 bases are shared with TRBD2. From germline, CDR1 is SGHTA and CDR2 FQGTGA. The CDR3 extends over 15 amino acids. With 5 bases clipped from V and 7 bases from J, the junction kept 7 bases outside the gene matches. The CDR3, as DNA: TGTGCCAGCAGCCCACTAGCGGGAGGGGTTGGGACCCAGTACTTC. Translation: CASSPLAGGVGTQYF.

The rearrangement uses TRBV5-6 and TRBJ2-1, with TRBD2 identical over 10 bases. V gave up 2 bases and J gave up 7 bases; unmatched junction bases: 12. Germline V gives CDR1 SGHDT, CDR2 YYEEEE. This CDR3 comprises 17 residues. The CDR3 is CASSLLAGTGLGNEQFF. DNA for the CDR3: TGTGCCAGCAGCTTACTAGCGGGAACGGGACTCGGTAATGAGCAGTTCTTC. The variable domain in full, with the rest retrieved from reference TRBV5-6 and TRBJ2-1, is DAGVTQSPTHLIKTRGQQVTLRCSPKSGHDTVSWYQQALGQGPQFIFQYYEEEERQRGNFPDRFSGHQFPNYSSELNVNALLLGDSALYLCASSLLAGTGLGNEQFFGPGTRLTVL.

The V gene is TRBV7-9, the J gene TRBJ1-2; perhaps TRBD1 as D (6 bases). There are 15 residues in the CDR3. With 5 bases removed from V and 2 bases from J, the gap between germline ends came to 15 bases. The germline CDR1 and CDR2 sequences are SEHNR and FQNEAQ (reference sequence). The CDR3 DNA sequence: TGTGCCAGCAGCCTGGTGGGGGGGGGCAACTATGGCTACACCTTC. It specifies CASSLVGGGNYGYTF.

V and J are TRBV11-1 and TRBJ2-7; maybe TRBD1 (5 bases). From germline, CDR1 is SGHAT and CDR2 FQDESV (reference sequence). The CDR3 extends over 15 amino acids. Trimming took off 0 bases at V and 5 bases at J, with 14 bases between the two ends. CDR3 DNA: TGTGCCAGCAGCTTAGCCGGGCAGGACATCAACGAGCAGTACTTC. Residues: CASSLAGQDINEQYF.

The V and J genes are TRBV4-1 and TRBJ2-7; TRBD2 aligns across 15 bases. The CDR3 sequence is 18 residues long. CDR1 is MGHRA and CDR2 is YSYEKL in the germline V gene. V was clipped by 1 base and J by 5 bases; unmatched bases: 9. The CDR3 is CASSQGGLAGGPLDEQYF. DNA of the CDR3: TGCGCCAGCAGCCAAGGAGGACTAGCGGGAGGGCCATTGGACGAGCAGTACTTC.

The chain has TRBV9 and TRBJ1-5, with unresolved D. This CDR3 contains 13 residues. The ends were cut back, 0 bases at V and 5 bases at J, with 6 bases in the middle. From germline, CDR1 is SGDLS and CDR2 YYNGEE. The CDR3: CASSVGRDQPQHF. Here the CDR3 DNA reads TGTGCCAGCAGCGTAGGCCGGGATCAGCCCCAGCATTTT.

This clone was seen just once. The chain links TRBV9 to TRBJ2-2; a weak D match, TRBD1 (5 bases). The CDR3 has 16 amino acids. The germline CDR1 and CDR2 sequences are SGDLS and YYNGEE. The V and J ends lost 0 bases and 2 bases respectively, with 11 bases between them. The CDR3 sequence: CASSVVGQPNTGELFF. In DNA, the CDR3 is TGTGCCAGCAGCGTAGTCGGACAACCTAACACCGGGGAGCTGTTTTTT.

The chain recombines TRBV6-6 with TRBJ2-1; D is uncertain. CDR1 is MNHNY and CDR2 is SVGAGI in the germline V gene (reference sequence). The CDR3 length is 12 residues. The ends were cut back, 5 bases at V and 8 bases at J, with 10 bases in the middle. The CDR3 spells CASSEAVDEQFF. Here the CDR3 DNA reads TGTGCCAGCAGTGAGGCGGTAGATGAGCAGTTCTTC.

The rearrangement uses TRBV7-2 and TRBJ1-4; possible D gene TRBD1, 5 bases. The V gene's germline CDR1 is SGHTA and CDR2 FQGNSA. The CDR3 is 14 amino acids. Trimming took off 5 bases at V and 5 bases at J, with 12 bases between the two ends. This chain's CDR3 is CASSPTAQNEKLFF. The CDR3 region has the DNA TGTGCCAGCAGCCCGACAGCCCAGAATGAAAAACTGTTTTTT. Full variable domain (missing parts from reference TRBV7-2 and TRBJ1-4): GAGVSQSPSNKVTEKGKDVELRCDPISGHTALYWYRQSLGQGLEFLIYFQGNSAPDKSGLPSDRFSAERTGGSVSTLTIQRTQQEDSAVYLCASSPTAQNEKLFFGSGTQLSVL.

J is TRBJ2-4 and V is TRBV28, with 7 bases fitting TRBD1. V lost 8 bases and J lost 0; bases outside the gene matches: 16. Germline V gives CDR1 MDHEN, CDR2 SYDVKM. The CDR3 contains 18 residues. Here the CDR3 DNA reads TGTGCCAGCGGTGGTCCCGCGACAGGGTCGCTAGCCAAAAACATTCAGTACTTC. Translation: CASGGPATGSLAKNIQYF.

The chain combines TRBV5-1 with TRBJ1-1; tentatively, D is TRBD1 (6 bases). Trimming removed 5 bases from V and 5 bases from J, with 13 bases in between. The CDR3 has 13 residues. Germline-derived CDR1 and CDR2 are SGHRS and YFSETQ. The CDR3 loop is CASSPSGVTEAFF. The CDR3 nucleotides read TGCGCCAGCAGTCCCTCAGGGGTGACTGAAGCTTTCTTT.

The chain links TRBV6-1 to TRBJ1-5; maybe TRBD1 (6 bases). This CDR3 is built from 14 residues. Trimming pared 5 bases from V and 6 bases from J, leaving 14 bases between. Germline V gene data show CDR1 as MNHNS and CDR2 as SASEGT. As DNA, the CDR3 is TGTGCCAGCAGTTGGTCAGGGGAGGGTCAGCCCCAGCATTTT. Encoded protein: CASSWSGEGQPQHF.

V and J are TRBV28 and TRBJ2-7; 7 bases line up with TRBD2. Germline-derived CDR1 and CDR2 are MDHEN and SYDVKM. Trimming cost V 3 bases and J 0 bases; bases outside gene matches: 8. The CDR3 is 16 amino acids. For the CDR3, the DNA is TGTGCCAGCAGTTTTCTGGTTAGCGGGTACTCCTACGAGCAGTACTTC. Protein sequence: CASSFLVSGYSYEQYF.